These 5 T cell receptor beta chains were all obtained from the same sample, sequenced in a study of T cell repertoires in cytomegalovirus infection. TCRdb ran MiXCR on the reads and lists one entry per CDR3 protein. Of over 450,000 distinct CDR3 sequences listed, 11% are singletons. Sequencing was performed on PBMCs. The receptors derive from a human donor in good health (CMV status not recorded). Some clones in this sample may be carry-over from other donors' samples.

The J gene is TRBJ2-5, the V gene TRBV20-1; possibly TRBD2 for D (5 bases). This CDR3 region has 13 residues. The V end was cut by 6 bases, the J end by 5 bases, with 16 bases between. Germline CDR1 is DFQATT and CDR2 is SNEGSKA (reference sequence). CDR3 coding DNA: TGCAGTGCCCCTGCGGGCTGGGTGGAGACCCAGTACTTC. Translating gives CSAPAGWVETQYF.

The chain employs TRBV24-1 and TRBJ2-1, with 9 nucleotides matching TRBD1. J gave up 4 bases and V 12 bases, and 12 bases lay outside the gene matches. CDR1 and CDR2 (germline): KGHDR, SFDVKD. The CDR3 has 15 residues. In DNA, the CDR3 is TGTGCCCCGCCCAATCCCGGGACAGGGTACAATGAGCAGTTCTTC. Translation: CAPPNPGTGYNEQFF.

This clonotype came up many times. CDR3 coding DNA: TGTGCCAGCAGTGGGGGACATACTGAAAAACTGTTTTTT. Encoded protein: CASSGGHTEKLFF. This chain connects TRBV2 to TRBJ1-4; possibly TRBD1 for D (6 bases). The CDR3 has 13 residues. Germline V gives CDR1 SNHLY, CDR2 FYNNEI. Deletions cut 4 bases from V and 7 bases from J, with 10 bases between.

Ten or more counts support this clonotype. This chain links TRBV12-3 or TRBV12-4 with TRBJ1-3, with D tentatively TRBD1 (6 bases). Trimming cost V 7 bases and J 3 bases, with 13 bases left between them. The CDR3 runs 14 residues. The CDR3 DNA sequence: TGTGCCAGCACTCGGGGGCGCGGTGGAAACACCATATATTTT. This encodes CASTRGRGGNTIYF.

This clonotype was seen many times. This chain joins TRBV19 and TRBJ2-7; TRBD1 matches at 10 bases. Germline V lookup: CDR1 LNHDA, CDR2 SQIVND (reference sequence). The CDR3 is 14 amino acids. The V and J ends lost 6 bases and 1 base, in that order; junction bases with no gene match: 3. CDR3 in amino acids: CASRTGQGSYEQYF. Here the CDR3 DNA reads TGTGCCAGTAGGACGGGACAGGGGTCCTACGAGCAGTACTTC.